This paragraph covers one T cell receptor (beta chain) sequence. These data are taken from a study of control samples from healthy donors and cancer patients. The assay was immunoSEQ multiplex PCR, and TCRdb's table has in-frame clones only and misses some. The sample carries 150,000 to 170,000 clones, 94% recorded once. Germline V gene sequence: CDR1 SGDLS, CDR2 YYNGEE. Trimming removed 0 bases at V and 3 bases at J, with 11 bases between. The CDR3 has 15 residues. Material: blood. This clonotype was obtained from a middle-aged man in good health. The rearrangement joins TRBV9 to TRBJ2-3; TRBD2 is a possible D gene (5 bases). The CDR3 nucleotides read TGTGCCAGCAGCGTAGCTAGTCGGGGAACAGATACGCAGTATTTT. Translation gives CASSVASRGTDTQYF.